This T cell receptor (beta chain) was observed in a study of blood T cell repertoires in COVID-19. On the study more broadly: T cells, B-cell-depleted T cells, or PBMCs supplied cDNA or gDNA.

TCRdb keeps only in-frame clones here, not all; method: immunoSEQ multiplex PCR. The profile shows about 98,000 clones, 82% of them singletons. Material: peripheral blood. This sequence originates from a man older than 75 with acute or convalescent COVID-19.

CDR3 sequence reads: CASSQYGKLFF. CDR3 DNA: TGTGCCAGCAGCCAGTACGGAAAACTGTTTTTT. This chain links TRBV16 with TRBJ1-4, with D uncertain. This CDR3 has 11 residues. CDR1 KGHSY and CDR2 FQNENV come from the germline V gene. Between the trimmed V and J ends, which lost 3 bases and 10 bases, there was a span of 6 bases.